This T cell receptor beta chain derives from a study of blood T cells in healthy people across ages. Study-wide results and caveats: Considered underestimates were the diversity estimates obtained from one million T cells.

This clonotype showed up just a few times. Its target is unknown. J gave up 4 bases and V 6 bases, and 1 base lay outside the gene matches. The germline gives CDR1 SGHRS, CDR2 YFSETQ. The CDR3 consists of 13 residues. It was with a sample-barcoded 5' primer and a J-beta primer mix that a second PCR of roughly 6 to 12 cycles was run. One entry per CDR3 protein results from TCRdb running MiXCR on the 5' RACE reads. The sample contains under 2 million distinct CDR3 sequences, 30% to 40% of which appear only once. Donation came from healthy Caucasian individuals in Russia who were aged 6 to 90. Per individual sample, total RNA of at least 6 micrograms was extracted.

The chain employs TRBV5-1 and TRBJ2-2; 9 bases are a match to TRBD2. This clonotype was sampled from a young woman in good health. Sequenced material: blood. In DNA, the CDR3 is TGCGCCAGCATTAGCGGGGGCACCGGGGAGCTGTTTTTT. Translation gives CASISGGTGELFF. Complete variable domain (other parts from reference TRBV5-1 and TRBJ2-2): KAGVTQTPRYLIKTRGQQVTLSCSPISGHRSVSWYQQTPGQGLQFLFEYFSETQRNKGNFPGRFSGRQFSNSRSEMNVSTLELGDSALYLCASISGGTGELFFGEGSRLTVL.